These 17 T cell receptor beta chains originate from one sample sequenced in a study of post-analysis software for immune sequencing data (dated by TCRdb to the mid-2010s). What the work shows at the level of the full study, not this receptor alone: A handful of TRBV segments, including TRBV5-6, TRBV5-1 and TRBV20-1, were significantly more frequent in patients than controls.

Their cognate antigens are unknown. Library construction relied on PCR. Sequenced using an Illumina HiSeq 2500. To reduce PCR and sequencing biases, unique molecular identifiers were built into the TCR beta cDNA libraries. The public reads were run again by TCRdb, first through fastp at Q25 and then through MiXCR, and only productive beta chains were kept. Here each entry gathers all rows of one CDR3 protein and keeps the most common genes and DNA. The sample table holds roughly 170,000 distinct CDR3 sequences, of which approximately 30% were seen once. Of the sample, less than 1.6% is held by the ten largest clones. The sample was blood. These receptors originate from a girl between 5 and 17 years old with multiple sclerosis.

The gene calls are TRBV28 and TRBJ2-1; D might be TRBD2 (5 bases). This CDR3 has 14 amino acids. The ends were cut back, 2 bases at V and 6 bases at J, with 11 bases in the middle. Germline loops: CDR1 MDHEN, CDR2 SYDVKM. CDR3 sequence (DNA): TGTGCCAGCAGTTTAGTGGGAGTTGGCAATGAGCAGTTCTTC. Protein sequence: CASSLVGVGNEQFF.

A few counts support this clonotype. The chain couples TRBV19 to TRBJ1-5; D gene unclear. Germline CDR1 reads LNHDA; CDR2 reads SQIVND (reference sequence). This CDR3 is built from 14 residues. V shed 1 base and J shed 4 bases, with 8 bases lying between them. This chain's CDR3 is CASSIVRENQPQHF. Here the CDR3 DNA reads TGTGCCAGTAGTATAGTAAGGGAAAATCAGCCCCAGCATTTT.

This clonotype was detected only a few times. One base away lies a much larger clone, so this may be a sequencing read error. The chain recombines TRBV10-2 with TRBJ2-7; D remains ambiguous. CDR3 length: 11 residues. Germline CDR1 WSHSY, CDR2 SAAADI. CDR3 nucleotides: TGCGCCAGCAGGGAGTCCCACGAGCAGTACTTC. Protein sequence: CASRESHEQYF.

The V gene is TRBV7-9, the J gene TRBJ2-7, with D unresolved. Trimming took 3 bases from V and 4 from J, leaving 13 bases between them. Germline-derived CDR1 and CDR2 are SEHNR and FQNEAQ (reference sequence). There are 14 residues in the CDR3. Here the CDR3 reads CASSFGDQTYEQYF. In nucleotides, the CDR3 is TGTGCCAGCAGCTTTGGAGACCAGACTTACGAGCAGTACTTC.

As for this clonotype: Possible read error: a much larger clone is one base away. J is TRBJ2-4 and V is TRBV6-5; weak D call: TRBD2 (6 bases). The CDR3 is made up of 13 amino acids. Germline assignment: CDR1 MNHEY and CDR2 SVGAGI. V shed 6 bases and J shed 13 bases, with 19 bases lying between them. The CDR3 nucleotides are TGTGCCAGCAGCCGACACGCTACGGGGGAGCAGTACTTC. Protein product: CASSRHATGEQYF.

This clonotype was seen a handful of times. The gene calls are TRBV28 and TRBJ2-2; 8 nucleotides match TRBD1. From germline, CDR1 is MDHEN and CDR2 SYDVKM. The J segment lost 1 base and the V segment lost 6 bases, leaving 7 bases of the junction unmatched. The CDR3 has 16 amino acids. The CDR3 loop reads CASSPLGQGNTGELFF. The CDR3 DNA reads as TGTGCCAGCAGCCCACTAGGACAGGGGAACACCGGGGAGCTGTTTTTT.

This clonotype was seen repeatedly, ten times or more. This CDR3 reads CASSSILDGEETQYF. The CDR3 DNA follows: TGTGCCAGCAGCTCCATCCTGGACGGAGAAGAGACCCAGTACTTC. The chain combines TRBV7-3 with TRBJ2-5; D is ambiguous. The length of the CDR3 is 15 residues. CDR1 and CDR2 from the germline V gene are SGHTA and FQGTGA. Deletions cut 4 bases from V and 3 bases from J, with 15 bases between.

Turning to this clonotype: Given a much more abundant clone one base away, this may be a read error. The chain has TRBV5-1 and TRBJ2-5; the D gene is possibly TRBD1 (6 bases). The J call may be incorrect, as the DNA end agrees better with TRBJ2-7. Germline V lookup: CDR1 SGHRS, CDR2 YFSETQ. The CDR3 length is 14 residues. The CDR3 here is CASSLQGGWIEQYF. In DNA, the CDR3 is TGCGCCAGCAGCTTACAGGGTGGATGGATCGAGCAGTACTTC.

To note about this clonotype: Compared with germline, one end of the junction differs, possibly owing to a read error. This chain links TRBV12-3 or TRBV12-4 with TRBJ1-5, with 8 positions matching TRBD1. The CDR3 contains 14 residues. The CDR3 here is CAGSRTGRSQPQHF. CDR3 in DNA: TGTGCCGGCAGTCGGACAGGGAGGAGTCAGCCCCAGCATTTT.

As regards this clonotype: A much bigger clone sits one base away, suggesting this may be a read error. The chain combines TRBV5-1 with TRBJ2-5; 10 positions agree with TRBD1. The germline V gene encodes CDR1 SGHRS and CDR2 YFSETQ. The CDR3 is 17 amino acids. Trimming took 4 bases from V and 11 from J; bases not matched to a gene: 20. CDR3 region: CASSLGQGIDHHNEQYF. CDR3 DNA: TGCGCCAGCAGCCTGGGACAGGGGATCGACCACCACAATGAGCAGTACTTC.

This clonotype was observed at least ten times. The rearrangement uses TRBV10-1 and TRBJ2-5; the D gene is possibly TRBD1 (5 bases). V was cut by 2 bases and J by 2 bases, with 9 bases left in between. The CDR3 contains 14 residues. Looked up from germline, CDR1 is WNHNN and CDR2 is SYGVQD (reference sequence). CDR3 DNA: TGCGCCAGCAGTGAGGACCCAGGGCAAGAGACCCAGTACTTC. This encodes CASSEDPGQETQYF.

This clonotype was seen ten or more times. This chain uses TRBV6-5 with TRBJ2-1, with D hard to call. Germline-derived CDR1 and CDR2 are MNHEY and SVGAGI. V lost 3 bases and J lost 7, with 10 bases in between. This CDR3 is 13 amino acids long. CDR3 DNA sequence: TGTGCCAGCAGTTATGCACGTGGAAATGAGCAGTTCTTC. Protein: CASSYARGNEQFF.

A note on this clonotype: This may arise from a read error, as a much more abundant clone is one base away. The chain couples TRBV6-5 to TRBJ2-7, with TRBD1 matching 9 bases. The germline CDR1 and CDR2 sequences are MNHEY and SVGAGI. The CDR3 covers 15 residues. With V trimmed by 6 bases and J by 1 base, 7 bases remained unmatched. In DNA, the CDR3 is TGTGCCAGCAGGCCTGACAGGGGGGAATCCTACGAGCAGTACTTC. Its protein is CASRPDRGESYEQYF.

This chain connects TRBV4-1 to TRBJ2-5; no clear D gene. Germline assignment: CDR1 MGHRA and CDR2 YSYEKL. This CDR3 is built from 15 residues. Deletions cut 1 base from V and 0 bases from J, with 9 bases between. The CDR3: CASSQGTMYQETQYF. The CDR3 coding sequence is TGCGCCAGCAGCCAAGGTACCATGTACCAAGAGACCCAGTACTTC.

This clonotype appeared a few times. The chain employs TRBV5-1 and TRBJ2-2, with D possibly being TRBD1 (5 bases). In germline, CDR1 is SGHRS, CDR2 YFSETQ. CDR3 length equals 15 residues. Trimming cost V 2 bases and J 0 bases, with 8 bases left between them. DNA for the CDR3: TGCGCCAGCAGCTTAGGACAACCGAACACCGGGGAGCTGTTTTTT. Translating gives CASSLGQPNTGELFF.

This clonotype was found many times. The chain employs TRBV15 and TRBJ1-2; D remains unclear. The length of the CDR3 is 14 residues. The germline V gene encodes CDR1 LNHNV and CDR2 YYDKDF (reference sequence). Between the trimmed V and J ends, which lost 0 bases and 2 bases, there was a span of 7 bases. CDR3 nucleotides: TGTGCCACCAGCAGAGATCAGGTCAACTATGGCTACACCTTC. Translation: CATSRDQVNYGYTF.

The J gene is TRBJ2-7, the V gene TRBV6-5, with TRBD2 matching over 10 bases. CDR1 and CDR2 from the germline V gene are MNHEY and SVGAGI. The junction had 5 bases not matched to a gene; V was cut back by 6 bases and J by 3 bases. The CDR3 contains 14 residues. The CDR3, as DNA: TGTGCCAGCAGCCTACTAGCGGGAAACTACGAGCAGTACTTC. Its protein is CASSLLAGNYEQYF.